The clone carrying this T cell receptor (beta chain) has only one observation. Its antigen is not known. Trimming removed 1 base from V and 8 bases from J; junction bases left unmatched: 1. CDR1 and CDR2 from the germline V gene are SNHLY and FYNNEI. This CDR3 comprises 14 residues. These data originate in a study of cytomegalovirus exposure and HLA in healthy donors. Findings and caveats of the study: One variant, a missense change in DCLRE1C, was linked in a later analysis to TCR beta V- and J-gene trimming. The authors assumed roughly uniform sequencing depth across donors for presence/absence analyses. According to reports, the classifier identified cytomegalovirus status with high specificity and sensitivity.

PCR employed 60 Vbeta and 13 Jbeta primers. TCRdb keeps only in-frame clones here, not all; method: immunoSEQ multiplex PCR. The top ten clones hold roughly 6.2% of a sample with about 110,000 clones, more than 60% of them seen once. This sequence was found in a man younger than 45 in good health and CMV-seropositive. The chain uses TRBV2 and TRBJ1-6; TRBD1 matches 8 bases. Sequencing was carried out using PBMCs. The DNA of the CDR3 is TGTGCCAGCAGTGAAGGCAGGGGGCATTCACCCCTCCACTTT. Translation: CASSEGRGHSPLHF.